Listed below are T cell receptor beta chains from one sample, sequenced in a study of T cell responses to AZD1222 COVID-19 vaccine. TCRdb's table, derived via immunoSEQ multiplex PCR, lists solely in-frame clones and lacks some. The top ten hold roughly 15% of the sample, which has some 96,000 clones, approximately 91% seen once. The sequences come from peripheral blood, collected 28 days after the second AZD1222 dose. Every receptor here comes from an adult who received the AZD1222 COVID-19 vaccine. CDR3s include the opening cysteine and the closing phenylalanine or tryptophan. Each record gives: clone size, V gene, J gene, CDR3 protein. Size is stated for part of the rows, as once, few or many counts, or as a class when the clone is expanded.

.,TRBV5-1,TRBJ2-7,CASSTGTYEQYF
.,TRBV4-1,TRBJ1-5,CASSPLRGSNQPQHF
.,TRBV28,TRBJ2-4,CASSPRRTENIQYF
once,TRBV30,TRBJ2-1,CAWRTGGRIYNEQFF
few,TRBV10-3,TRBJ2-2,CAISGSGLAGTGELFF
.,TRBV5-4,TRBJ2-1,CASRGYGTSGDYNEQFF
.,TRBV11-2,TRBJ2-1,CASILGGWTKDYNEQFF
.,TRBV4-1,TRBJ2-7,CASSQLAGVRYEQYF
.,TRBV4-1,TRBJ1-1,CASSQDAQDMNTEAFF
.,TRBV6-5,TRBJ1-5,CASVRRLNQPQHF
.,TRBV9,TRBJ2-2,CASRRLAGENTGELFF
.,TRBV19,TRBJ1-2,CASNALAEGGYTF
.,TRBV27,TRBJ1-1,CASSPQGANTEAFF
once,TRBV7-9,TRBJ1-2,CASRWGFGTGVTRGYTF
.,TRBV3-1/TRBV3-2,TRBJ2-7,CASSLATGNYEQYF
.,TRBV6-1,TRBJ1-5,CASSEQGWDQPQHF
.,TRBV19,TRBJ1-3,CASSPGYSGNTIYF
.,TRBV9,TRBJ2-1,CASSVVTSGSIHNEQFF
.,TRBV19,TRBJ1-3,CASSIGQVASGNTIYF
.,TRBV2,TRBJ1-5,CASQQMTDASQPQHF
once,TRBV5-1,TRBJ1-3,CASSFAPGNTIYF
.,TRBV6-5,TRBJ1-6,CASSYFLNSPLHF
.,TRBV18,TRBJ2-6,CASSPESPLGANVLTF
.,TRBV6-5,TRBJ1-4,CASSYRPPFEKLFF
.,TRBV28,TRBJ1-5,CASSLTGANQPQHF
.,TRBV11-2,TRBJ2-2,CASREGARGTGELFF
once,TRBV28,TRBJ1-5,CASSPPKHF
few,TRBV10-1,TRBJ2-5,CASSDGGRETQYF
.,TRBV10-2,TRBJ2-1,CASIRAGGYFF
few,TRBV6-6,TRBJ2-7,CASSYPAGQAYEQYF
.,TRBV11-3,TRBJ2-7,CASSSGLSEQYF
.,TRBV28,TRBJ1-2,CASFSPGEGLYGYTF
.,TRBV6-5,TRBJ1-5,CASSRQGKGNQPQHF
.,TRBV9,TRBJ2-2,CASSALAAGNTGELFF
.,TRBV4-2,TRBJ2-1,CASSHRWRESGNEQFF
.,TRBV12-3/TRBV12-4,TRBJ2-5,CASTTGAVGTQYF
.,TRBV18,TRBJ2-3,CASSRSATDTQYF
.,TRBV5-4,TRBJ2-1,CASSAIGSYNEQFF
.,TRBV19,TRBJ1-2,CASSVIQGGGYGYTF
.,TRBV9,TRBJ2-7,CASSSDGYYEQYF
.,TRBV7-3,TRBJ2-1,CASSLTSDSYNEQFF
.,TRBV4-1,TRBJ1-1,CASSQGQNTEAFF
.,TRBV5-4,TRBJ2-5,CASSLSSGTGETQYF
.,TRBV18,TRBJ1-5,CASSPPRGQEPQHF
.,TRBV10-3,TRBJ2-7,CANAGTGDEQYF
.,TRBV2,TRBJ1-2,CASSEVQVPVANYGYTF
.,TRBV28,TRBJ2-2,CASRRPTGDTGELFF
.,TRBV29-1,TRBJ2-5,CSVEAGPQETQYF
.,TRBV5-1,TRBJ2-7,CASSDEPTGLYEQYF
.,TRBV5-1,TRBJ1-2,CASSPGDATYGYTF